This T cell receptor (beta chain) originates from a study of Graves' ophthalmopathy and Graves' hyperthyroidism (dated by TCRdb to the late 2010s). Background on the whole study: Peripheral blood was collected at initial diagnosis, prior to any treatment. TCR beta repertoire signatures were used to distinguish Graves' ophthalmopathy from Graves' hyperthyroidism and to predict progression to ophthalmopathy. In total, some 140 blood samples were TCR-sequenced: 40 to 45 ophthalmopathy, approximately 75 hyperthyroidism and some 17 hyperthyroidism-to-ophthalmopathy patients. To explore V-J signatures distinguishing ophthalmopathy from hyperthyroidism, a discovery set of 100 patients (about 44 ophthalmopathy, roughly 60 stable hyperthyroidism) was enrolled. An independent validation cohort comprised roughly 20 hyperthyroidism patients and over 15 patients who later progressed from hyperthyroidism to ophthalmopathy. T-cell repertoires of thyroid tissue and blood were compared in over five hyperthyroidism patients. Following sample collection, hyperthyroidism patients were given methimazole at a starting dose of 30 mg daily, and ophthalmopathy patients were given high-dose intravenous methylprednisolone. General study outcomes and caveats: In validation, the model predicted ophthalmopathy progression with about 71% sensitivity and approximately 72% specificity; roughly 11 predicted patients were CT-confirmed with GO in a median of around 6 months. In cross-validation, the 13-signature model distinguished ophthalmopathy from stable hyperthyroidism with around 86% sensitivity and roughly 84% specificity, while in the test set the corresponding values were about 80% and 75%. Sample size was not predetermined statistically, and investigators were not blinded to group allocation. Most expanded thyroid clonotypes with a frequency above 0.001 also appeared in blood, which suggests that blood repertoires may reflect the immune response in the thyroid.

Ophthalmopathy patients were characterized by moderately to severely active disease, a Clinical Activity Score of at least 3, a NOSPECS grade of at least 4, and a disease duration under 3 months. Patients were excluded if they had other autoimmune diseases, uncontrolled infections, pregnancy or lactation. Clinical symptoms, serum thyroxine, TRAb, thyroid ultrasound and orbital computed tomography were used for diagnosis. PBMCs were isolated from 8 to 10 ml of fresh peripheral blood by Ficoll-Paque density gradient centrifugation. Total RNA was extracted using Trizol reagent, and RNA quality was checked on an Agilent 2100 Bioanalyzer. As to this clonotype: No antigen is known for it. The sample holds no much larger clone one base away, and base qualities are not on file.

The trim is 4 bases for V and 0 bases for J, with a gap of 10 bases between the germline ends. The germline V gene encodes CDR1 LGHNA and CDR2 YNFKEQ. Including the terminal cysteine and phenylalanine, the CDR3 comprises 14 residues. Only the CDR3 part of the read is kept: 42 bases, read in frame from the first base. For repertoire sequencing, TCR beta CDR3 regions were amplified from RNA transcripts. A first-round RT-PCR used HTBI primers with the Qiagen OneStep RT-PCR kit, followed by a second-round multiplex PCR, size selection and purification. Libraries were sequenced on an Illumina HiSeq2000 using paired-end 100 bp reads. The paper's processing steps were these. Reads were processed with SOAPnuke, discarding reads with adapters, uncalled bases, mean Phred below 15, or no exact constant-primer or identifier match. COPE v1.2.5 was used to merge high-quality paired reads. Each unique nucleotide sequence was treated as a clonotype, and MiTCR v1.1 was used to align the clonotypes to the IMGT TRB V, D and J references. The analysis was limited to V-J combinations with a frequency above 0.0001, which together covered 99.2% of repertoires. For each V-J combination, a TCR clonal expansion and chaos score was defined as F50 clonal expansion divided by the chaos observed in the TCRdist matrix. Features were reduced by Welch's t-statistics and random forest to some 13 V-J combinations, which fed a naive Bayes classifier. Thyroid-blood repertoire similarity was quantified with the Morisita-Horn index. In TCRdb, the public reads were trimmed at Q25 with fastp and aligned with MiXCR, with productive beta chains retained. Every CDR3 protein is listed once, alongside the most common genes and DNA of its rows. None of the V and J calls come from the authors' own analysis; TCRdb made them. In this sample the table shows hundreds of thousands of distinct CDR3 sequences, less than 55% of which occur a single time. The ten largest clones represent less than 60% of the sample.

The clonotype was recovered from an adult man with Graves' ophthalmopathy. The V and J segments used are TRBV4-2 and TRBJ2-7; the D gene is possibly TRBD1 or TRBD2, each agreeing over 5 bases. Input material: peripheral blood. For the CDR3, the sequence is CASSPGRLSYEQYF. The nucleotide sequence reads as follows: TGTGCCAGCAGCCCGGGACGGCTCTCCTACGAGCAGTACTTC.